This TCR beta chain was found in a study of blood T cell repertoires in COVID-19. Clones were sequenced by immunoSEQ multiplex PCR, and TCRdb holds only the in-frame ones, with some missing. The top ten clones hold approximately 27% of a sample with about 73,000 clones, around 81% of them seen once. The junction had 14 bases not matched to a gene; V was cut back by 5 bases and J by 5 bases. CDR3 size: 16 residues. Germline V gene data show CDR1 as SGHTA and CDR2 as FQGNSA. The specimen sequenced was peripheral blood. This clonotype originated in a human donor in a cohort sampled during active COVID-19. The genes are TRBV7-2 and TRBJ1-2, with 7 bases that match TRBD1. The CDR3 reads CASSPDTMTGMYGYTF. In DNA form, the CDR3 reads TGTGCCAGCAGCCCAGACACAATGACAGGGATGTATGGCTACACCTTC.